This TCR beta chain derives from a study of T cells in localized non-small cell lung cancer. The repertoire was sequenced with immunoSEQ multiplex PCR; TCRdb's copy has only in-frame clones and lacks some. The profile shows approximately 41,000 clones, roughly 90% of them singletons. Trimming stripped 5 bases from V and 4 bases from J, with 17 bases between. Germline V CDR1 and CDR2: MDHEN, SYDVKM. The CDR3 length is 16 residues. The sequence derives from a woman aged 40-70 years with stage II lung adenocarcinoma. Source: PBMCs, taken before any cancer treatment. This rearrangement joins TRBV28 to TRBJ2-2, with D possibly TRBD1 on 8 matching bases. The CDR3 region is CASSNGQGGFTGELFF. CDR3 in DNA: TGTGCCAGCAGTAATGGACAGGGAGGGTTCACCGGGGAGCTGTTTTTT.